This entry lists 11 T cell receptor beta chains sequenced from one sample in a study of blood T cell repertoires in COVID-19. TCRdb's table, derived via immunoSEQ multiplex PCR, lists solely in-frame clones and lacks some. The sample includes 100,000 to 150,000 clones, roughly 90% of them seen just once. The sequenced material came from peripheral blood. The source of these receptors is a woman of 80 years or more with acute or convalescent COVID-19.

The chain joins TRBV9 to TRBJ2-7; 10 bases match TRBD1. Unmatched junction bases numbered 6, after V lost 4 bases and J lost 2 bases. Germline CDR1 reads SGDLS; CDR2 reads YYNGEE. CDR3 length equals 15 residues. The CDR3 loop is CASSSGQGTAYEQYF. CDR3 DNA: TGTGCCAGCAGCTCGGGACAGGGGACCGCCTACGAGCAGTACTTC.

The chain links TRBV11-2 to TRBJ2-4, with TRBD2 as a possible D gene (6 bases). The CDR3 sequence is 16 residues long. V shed 5 bases and J shed 10 bases, with 24 bases lying between them. From germline, CDR1 is SGHAT and CDR2 FQNNGV. CDR3 in amino acids: CASSLSRGSGDRIQYF. DNA of the CDR3: TGTGCCAGCAGCCTTTCCCGAGGTAGCGGAGACCGGATTCAGTACTTC.

This sequence joins TRBV7-2 and TRBJ2-5; D gene ambiguous. Deletions cut 5 bases from V and 2 bases from J, with 9 bases between. This CDR3 is 13 amino acids long. Germline V lookup: CDR1 SGHTA, CDR2 FQGNSA. The CDR3 DNA reads as TGTGCCAGCAGCAAGACATTACAAGAGACCCAGTACTTC. Translated: CASSKTLQETQYF.

The chain uses TRBV9 and TRBJ2-3; 7 nucleotides line up with TRBD2. The CDR3 is made up of 16 amino acids. Germline V lookup: CDR1 SGDLS, CDR2 YYNGEE. The junction had 8 bases not matched to a gene; V was cut back by 4 bases and J by 0 bases. The CDR3 region has the DNA TGTGCCAGCAGCTCCGGGGGGTCGGGGAGCACAGATACGCAGTATTTT. As protein: CASSSGGSGSTDTQYF.

The rearrangement uses TRBV25-1 and TRBJ1-4; D is perhaps TRBD1 (6 bases). The V gene's germline CDR1 is MGHDK and CDR2 SYGVNS. The V and J ends lost 1 base and 8 bases respectively, with 17 bases between them. The CDR3 runs 16 residues. CDR3 sequence: CASSEWSLRTGEKLFF. The CDR3 nucleotides read TGTGCCAGCAGTGAATGGAGCCTCAGAACAGGGGAAAAACTGTTTTTT.

The chain links TRBV7-3 to TRBJ2-5, with a tentative D call TRBD2 (6 bases). CDR1 and CDR2 from the germline V gene are SGHTA and FQGTGA. V lost 2 bases and J lost 2, with 6 bases in between. The CDR3 has 13 amino acids. Here the CDR3 reads CASSLGRQETQYF. CDR3 DNA: TGTGCCAGCAGCTTAGGGAGGCAAGAGACCCAGTACTTC.

The chain joins TRBV5-1 to TRBJ2-3, with 10 bases fitting TRBD2. Trimming took 4 bases from V and 3 from J; bases not matched to a gene: 11. This CDR3 has 17 residues. CDR1 is SGHRS and CDR2 is YFSETQ in the germline V gene. The CDR3 sequence is CASSPLAAGGRTDTQYF. The CDR3 DNA is TGCGCCAGCAGCCCCCTCGCAGCGGGGGGGCGTACAGATACGCAGTATTTT. The complete variable domain, with remaining parts taken from reference TRBV5-1 and TRBJ2-3, reads KAGVTQTPRYLIKTRGQQVTLSCSPISGHRSVSWYQQTPGQGLQFLFEYFSETQRNKGNFPGRFSGRQFSNSRSEMNVSTLELGDSALYLCASSPLAAGGRTDTQYFGPGTRLTVL.

The table lists this clone with a few counts. The chain recombines TRBV11-3 with TRBJ1-1; D may be TRBD1 (6 bases). This CDR3 comprises 18 residues. Trimming pared 0 bases from V and 3 bases from J, leaving 20 bases between. Germline values: CDR1 SGHNT, CDR2 YENEEA. CDR3 sequence reads: CASSLESYLTGPYTEAFF. Written as DNA, the CDR3 is TGTGCCAGCAGCTTAGAGTCGTATTTGACAGGACCCTACACTGAAGCTTTCTTT.

The CDR3: CASSLEHQETQYF. For the CDR3, the DNA is TGTGCCAGCAGCCTCGAGCACCAAGAGACCCAGTACTTC. The chain couples TRBV3-1 (or the pseudogene TRBV3-2) to TRBJ2-5; D unclear. Germline-derived CDR1 and CDR2 are LGHDT and YNNKEL (reference sequence). V was clipped by 4 bases and J by 0 bases, with 6 bases between them. This CDR3 contains 13 residues.

The chain couples TRBV5-1 to TRBJ1-6; D is ambiguous. The CDR3 is 14 amino acids. The germline gives CDR1 SGHRS, CDR2 YFSETQ. V shed 1 base and J shed 6 bases, with 8 bases lying between them. Here the CDR3 DNA reads TGCGCCAGCAGCTTGCAAGGAGCTAATTCACCCCTCCACTTT. It is translated as CASSLQGANSPLHF.

The chain joins TRBV4-2 to TRBJ1-4; tentative D call: TRBD1 (5 bases). With 6 bases removed from V and 6 bases from J, the gap between germline ends came to 14 bases. There are 14 residues in the CDR3. The germline gives CDR1 LGHNA, CDR2 YNFKEQ. This CDR3 reads CASRSSGDDEKLFF. CDR3 sequence (DNA): TGTGCCAGCAGATCATCGGGGGATGATGAAAAACTGTTTTTT.